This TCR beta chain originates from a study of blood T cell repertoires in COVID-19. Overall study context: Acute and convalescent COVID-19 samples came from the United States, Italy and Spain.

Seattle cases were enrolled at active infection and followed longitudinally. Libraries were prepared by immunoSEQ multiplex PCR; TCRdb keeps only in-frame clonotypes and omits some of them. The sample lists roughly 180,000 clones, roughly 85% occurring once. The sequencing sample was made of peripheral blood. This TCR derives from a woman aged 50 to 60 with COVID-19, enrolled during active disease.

CDR3 loop: CASSMGTGYEQYF. DNA for the CDR3: TGTGCCAGTAGTATGGGGACTGGCTACGAGCAGTACTTC. The rearrangement links TRBV19 to TRBJ2-7; a weak D match, TRBD2 (6 bases). Between the trimmed V and J ends, which lost 3 bases and 3 bases, there was a span of 9 bases. The CDR3 covers 13 residues. Germline values: CDR1 LNHDA, CDR2 SQIVND (reference sequence).